This T cell receptor beta chain appears in the sequencing data of a study of T cell repertoires in cytomegalovirus infection. Background on the study: Indications came from public TCR beta signatures; they pointed to CMV infection and to a matching HLA type.

TCRdb redid the calling of the reads with MiXCR, one entry per CDR3 protein. The data show about 700,000 distinct CDR3 sequences, around a third seen once. Germline assignment: CDR1 GTSNPN and CDR2 SVGIG (reference sequence). The CDR3 covers 16 residues. Trimming cost V 2 bases and J 5 bases; bases outside gene matches: 9. This clonotype occurred a few times. What it binds is not known. The clonotype comes from a human donor in good health (CMV status not recorded). Some clones in this sample may be carry-over from other donors' samples. The source was cultured PBMCs, collected from culture after CMV antigen stimulation. The gene calls are TRBV30 and TRBJ2-3, with TRBD2 identical over 11 bases. The CDR3 DNA reads as TGTGCCTGGAGTCTCCCAACTAGCGGGAGATTAGATACGCAGTATTTT. It specifies CAWSLPTSGRLDTQYF.